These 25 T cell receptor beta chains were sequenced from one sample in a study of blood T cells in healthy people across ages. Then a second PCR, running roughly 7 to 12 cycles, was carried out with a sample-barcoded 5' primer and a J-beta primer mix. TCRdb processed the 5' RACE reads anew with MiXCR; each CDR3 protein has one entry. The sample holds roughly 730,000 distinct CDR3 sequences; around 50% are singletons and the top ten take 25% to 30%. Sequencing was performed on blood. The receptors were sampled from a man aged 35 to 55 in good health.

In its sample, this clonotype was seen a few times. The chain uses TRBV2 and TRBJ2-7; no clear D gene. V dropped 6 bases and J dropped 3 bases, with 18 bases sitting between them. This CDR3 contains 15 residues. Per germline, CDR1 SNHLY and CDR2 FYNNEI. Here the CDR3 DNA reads TGTGCCAGCAGCGAACGAATCAGTGAGTACTACGAGCAGTACTTC. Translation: CASSERISEYYEQYF.

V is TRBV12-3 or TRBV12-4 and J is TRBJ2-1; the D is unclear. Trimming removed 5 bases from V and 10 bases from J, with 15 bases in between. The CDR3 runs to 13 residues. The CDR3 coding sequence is TGTGCCAGCAGTCCTCTCGACCTCAGAGAGCAGTTCTTC. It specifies CASSPLDLREQFF.

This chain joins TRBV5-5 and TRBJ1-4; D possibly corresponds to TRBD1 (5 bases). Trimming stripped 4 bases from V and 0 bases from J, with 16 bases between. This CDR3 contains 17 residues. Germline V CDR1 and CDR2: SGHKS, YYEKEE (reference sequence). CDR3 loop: CASSAPGAAATNEKLFF. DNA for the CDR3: TGTGCCAGCAGCGCTCCTGGGGCAGCGGCAACTAATGAAAAACTGTTTTTT.

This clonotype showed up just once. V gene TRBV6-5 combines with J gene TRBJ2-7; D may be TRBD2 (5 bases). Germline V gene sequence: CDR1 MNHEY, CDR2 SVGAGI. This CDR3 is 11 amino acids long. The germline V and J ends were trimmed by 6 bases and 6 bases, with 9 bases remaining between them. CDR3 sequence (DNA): TGTGCCAGCAGCTGGGAGTTCGAGCAGTACTTC. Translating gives CASSWEFEQYF.

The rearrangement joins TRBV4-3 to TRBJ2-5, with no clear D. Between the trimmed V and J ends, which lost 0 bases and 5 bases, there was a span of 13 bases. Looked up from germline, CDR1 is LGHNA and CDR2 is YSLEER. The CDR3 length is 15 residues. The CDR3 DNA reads TGCGCCAGCAGCCAAGATATTAGTAGTTCGGAGACCCAGTACTTC. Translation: CASSQDISSSETQYF.

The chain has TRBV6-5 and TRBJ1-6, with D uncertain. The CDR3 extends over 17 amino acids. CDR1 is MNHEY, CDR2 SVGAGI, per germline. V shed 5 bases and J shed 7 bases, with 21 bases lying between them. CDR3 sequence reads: CASSTEAGLAENSPLHF. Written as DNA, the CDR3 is TGTGCCAGCAGTACCGAGGCGGGGTTAGCCGAGAATTCACCCCTCCACTTT.

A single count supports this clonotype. This CDR3 is CSASGQGFTDIQYF. The DNA of the CDR3 is TGCAGTGCTAGCGGACAGGGGTTTACGGACATTCAGTACTTC. The V call is TRBV20-1, the J call TRBJ2-4, with 9 bases that match TRBD1. Trimming removed 3 bases from V and 8 bases from J; junction bases left unmatched: 8. CDR3 length: 14 residues. Germline CDR1 and CDR2: DFQATT and SNEGSKA (reference sequence).

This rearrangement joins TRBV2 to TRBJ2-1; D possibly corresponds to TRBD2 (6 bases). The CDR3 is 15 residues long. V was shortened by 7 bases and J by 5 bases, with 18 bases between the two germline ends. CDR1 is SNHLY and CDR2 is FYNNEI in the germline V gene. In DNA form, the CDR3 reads TGTGCCAGCATGGAGAGGGAGGCACCCGACAATGAGCAGTTCTTC. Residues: CASMEREAPDNEQFF.

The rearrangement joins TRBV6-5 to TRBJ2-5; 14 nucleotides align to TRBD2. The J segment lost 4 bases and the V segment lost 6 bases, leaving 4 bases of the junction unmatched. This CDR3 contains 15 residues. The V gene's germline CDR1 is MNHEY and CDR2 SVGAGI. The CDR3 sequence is CASRSGLAGGETQYF. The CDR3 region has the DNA TGTGCCAGCAGATCAGGACTAGCGGGGGGAGAGACCCAGTACTTC.

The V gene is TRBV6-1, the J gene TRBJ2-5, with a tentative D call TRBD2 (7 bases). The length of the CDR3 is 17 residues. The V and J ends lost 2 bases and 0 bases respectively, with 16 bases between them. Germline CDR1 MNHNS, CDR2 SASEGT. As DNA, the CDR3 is TGTGCCAGCAGTGAATTCCGGGGGGCTATGAACCAAGAGACCCAGTACTTC. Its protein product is CASSEFRGAMNQETQYF.

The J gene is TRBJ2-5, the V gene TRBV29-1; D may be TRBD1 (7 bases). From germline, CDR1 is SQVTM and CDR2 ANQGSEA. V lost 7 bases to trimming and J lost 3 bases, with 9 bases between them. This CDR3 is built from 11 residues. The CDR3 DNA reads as TGCAGCGCAGGGGGGAAAGAGACCCAGTACTTC. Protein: CSAGGKETQYF.

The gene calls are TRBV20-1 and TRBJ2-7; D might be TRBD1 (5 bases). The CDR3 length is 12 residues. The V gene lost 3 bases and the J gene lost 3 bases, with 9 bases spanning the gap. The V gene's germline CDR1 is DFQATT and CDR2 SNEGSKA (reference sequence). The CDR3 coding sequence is TGCAGTGCTAGTGACAGACACTACGAGCAGTACTTC. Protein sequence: CSASDRHYEQYF.

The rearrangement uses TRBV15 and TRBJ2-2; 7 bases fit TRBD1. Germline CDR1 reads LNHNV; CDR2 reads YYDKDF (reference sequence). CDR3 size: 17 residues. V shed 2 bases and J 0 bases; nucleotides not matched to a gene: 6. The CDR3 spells CATSRKSGTANTGELFF. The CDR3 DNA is TGTGCCACCAGCAGAAAATCCGGGACAGCGAACACCGGGGAGCTGTTTTTT.

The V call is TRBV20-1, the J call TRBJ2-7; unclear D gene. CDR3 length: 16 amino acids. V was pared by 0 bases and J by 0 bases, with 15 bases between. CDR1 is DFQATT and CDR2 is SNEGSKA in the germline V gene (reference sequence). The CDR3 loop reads CSARDFGYPTSYEQYF. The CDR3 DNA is TGCAGTGCTAGAGATTTTGGCTATCCAACCTCCTACGAGCAGTACTTC.

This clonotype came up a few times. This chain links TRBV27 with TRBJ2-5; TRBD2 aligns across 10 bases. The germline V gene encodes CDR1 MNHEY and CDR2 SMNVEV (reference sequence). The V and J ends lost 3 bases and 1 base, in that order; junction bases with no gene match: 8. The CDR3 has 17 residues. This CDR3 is CASSFARKRGGQETQYF. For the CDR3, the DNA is TGTGCCAGCAGTTTCGCCCGGAAGCGGGGGGGCCAAGAGACCCAGTACTTC.

CDR3 DNA: TGTGCCAGCAGCTCCCCAACCGGTGCAGCGGGAGAGACCCAGTACTTC. This encodes CASSSPTGAAGETQYF. The chain has TRBV5-4 and TRBJ2-5; possible D gene TRBD2, 6 bases. V lost 3 bases, J lost 4 bases, and 19 bases lay in between. Germline assignment: CDR1 SGHNT and CDR2 YYREEE (reference sequence). The CDR3 runs 16 residues.

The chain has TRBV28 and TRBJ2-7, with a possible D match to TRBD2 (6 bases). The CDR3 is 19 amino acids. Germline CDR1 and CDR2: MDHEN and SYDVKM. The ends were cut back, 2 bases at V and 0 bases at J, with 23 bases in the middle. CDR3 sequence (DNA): TGTGCCAGCAGTTTAGGTTGGGTCCTAGCGCCCCAGAGCTCCTACGAGCAGTACTTC. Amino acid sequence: CASSLGWVLAPQSSYEQYF.

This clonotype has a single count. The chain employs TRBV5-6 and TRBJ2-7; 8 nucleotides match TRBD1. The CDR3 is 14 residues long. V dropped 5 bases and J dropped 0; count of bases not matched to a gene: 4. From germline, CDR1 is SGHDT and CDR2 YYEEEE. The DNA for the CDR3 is TGTGCCAGCAGTCAGGGGGCGGCCTCCTACGAGCAGTACTTC. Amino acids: CASSQGAASYEQYF.

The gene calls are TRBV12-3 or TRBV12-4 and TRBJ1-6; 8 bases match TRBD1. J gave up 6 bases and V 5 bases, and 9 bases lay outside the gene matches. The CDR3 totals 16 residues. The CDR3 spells CASSPRGQVLNSPLHF. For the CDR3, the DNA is TGTGCCAGCAGTCCAAGGGGACAGGTTCTTAATTCACCCCTCCACTTT.

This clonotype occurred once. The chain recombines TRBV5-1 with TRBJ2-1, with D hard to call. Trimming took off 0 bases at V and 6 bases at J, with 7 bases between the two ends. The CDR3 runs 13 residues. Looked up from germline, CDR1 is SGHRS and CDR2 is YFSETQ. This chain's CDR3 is CASSLESRNEQFF. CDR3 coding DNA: TGCGCCAGCAGCTTGGAGTCCCGCAATGAGCAGTTCTTC.

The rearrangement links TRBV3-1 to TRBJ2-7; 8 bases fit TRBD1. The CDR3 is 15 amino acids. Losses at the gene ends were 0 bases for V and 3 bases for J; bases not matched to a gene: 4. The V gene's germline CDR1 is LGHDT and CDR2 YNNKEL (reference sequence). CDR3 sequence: CASSQEGTGLYEQYF. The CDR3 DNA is TGTGCCAGCAGCCAAGAAGGGACAGGCCTCTACGAGCAGTACTTC.

In nucleotides, the CDR3 is TGTGCCAGCAGTTACTCGAGGGGTCCTCCCCTCCAGAATGAGCAGTTCTTC. Protein: CASSYSRGPPLQNEQFF. The J gene is TRBJ2-1, the V gene TRBV6-2 or TRBV6-3; D is tentatively TRBD1 or TRBD2 (5 bases each). V gave up 0 bases and J gave up 7 bases, with 19 bases separating them. This CDR3 is 17 amino acids long. CDR1 is MNHEY and CDR2 is SVGEGT in the germline V gene.

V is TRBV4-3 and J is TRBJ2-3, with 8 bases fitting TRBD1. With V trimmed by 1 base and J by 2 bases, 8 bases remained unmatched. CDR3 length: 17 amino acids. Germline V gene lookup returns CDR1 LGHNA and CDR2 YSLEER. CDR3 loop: CASSQVGRTGLTDTQYF. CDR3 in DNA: TGCGCCAGCAGCCAAGTGGGGAGGACAGGGCTCACAGATACGCAGTATTTT.

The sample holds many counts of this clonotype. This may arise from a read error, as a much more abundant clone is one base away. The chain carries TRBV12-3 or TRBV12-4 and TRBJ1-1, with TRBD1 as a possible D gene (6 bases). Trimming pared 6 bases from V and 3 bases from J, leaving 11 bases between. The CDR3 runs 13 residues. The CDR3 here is CASSRQDYTEAFF. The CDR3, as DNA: TGTGCCAGCAGCAGACAGGATTACACTGAAGCTTTCTTT.

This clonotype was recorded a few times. As DNA, the CDR3 is TGCGCCAGCAGCCAAGCGGCGGGGAGCTATGGCTACACCTTC. Its translation is CASSQAAGSYGYTF. V is TRBV4-1 and J is TRBJ1-2; no definite D call. Deletions cut 1 base from V and 4 bases from J, with 10 bases between. CDR3 length: 14 amino acids. Looked up from germline, CDR1 is MGHRA and CDR2 is YSYEKL.